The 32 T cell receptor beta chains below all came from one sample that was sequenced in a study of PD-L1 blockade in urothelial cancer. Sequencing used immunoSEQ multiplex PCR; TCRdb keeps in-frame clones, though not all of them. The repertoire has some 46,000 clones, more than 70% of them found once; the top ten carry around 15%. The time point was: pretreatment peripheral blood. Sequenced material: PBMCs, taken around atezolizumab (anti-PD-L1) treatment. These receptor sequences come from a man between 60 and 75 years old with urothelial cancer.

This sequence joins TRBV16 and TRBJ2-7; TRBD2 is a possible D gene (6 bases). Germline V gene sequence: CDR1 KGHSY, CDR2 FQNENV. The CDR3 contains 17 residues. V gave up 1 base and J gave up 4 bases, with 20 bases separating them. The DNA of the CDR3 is TGTGCCAGCAGCCAATTGACGGGGGAAAGGAGTGTTTACGAGCAGTACTTC. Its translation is CASSQLTGERSVYEQYF.

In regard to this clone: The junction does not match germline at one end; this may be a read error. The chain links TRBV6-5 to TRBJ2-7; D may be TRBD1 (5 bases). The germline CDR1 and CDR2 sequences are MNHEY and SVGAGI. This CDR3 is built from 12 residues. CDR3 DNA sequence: TGTGCCGGCAGCCCCCAGGGTTACGAGCAGTACTTC. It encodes CAGSPQGYEQYF.

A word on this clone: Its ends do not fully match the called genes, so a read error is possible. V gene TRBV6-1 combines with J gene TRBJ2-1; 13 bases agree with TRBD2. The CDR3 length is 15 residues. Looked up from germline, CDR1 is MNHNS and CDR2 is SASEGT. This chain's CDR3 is CTSSAWTSGSNEQFF. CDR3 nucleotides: TGTACCAGCAGTGCCTGGACTAGCGGGAGTAATGAGCAGTTCTTC.

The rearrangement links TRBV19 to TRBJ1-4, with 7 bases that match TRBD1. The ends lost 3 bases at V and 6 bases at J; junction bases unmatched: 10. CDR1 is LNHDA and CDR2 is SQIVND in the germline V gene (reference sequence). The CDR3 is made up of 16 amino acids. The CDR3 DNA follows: TGTGCCAGTAGTATGTCCAACAGGGGAAGCGATGAAAAACTGTTTTTT. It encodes CASSMSNRGSDEKLFF.

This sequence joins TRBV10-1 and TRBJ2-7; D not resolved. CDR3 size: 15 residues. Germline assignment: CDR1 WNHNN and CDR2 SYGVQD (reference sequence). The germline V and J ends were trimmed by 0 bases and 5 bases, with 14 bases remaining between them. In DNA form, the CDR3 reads TGCGCCAGCAGTGAGTCGGGCCCAAGCAACAACGAGCAGTACTTC. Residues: CASSESGPSNNEQYF.

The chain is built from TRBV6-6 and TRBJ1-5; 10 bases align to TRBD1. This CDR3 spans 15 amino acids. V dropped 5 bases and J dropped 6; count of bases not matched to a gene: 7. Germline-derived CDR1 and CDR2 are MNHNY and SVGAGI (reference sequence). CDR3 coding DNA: TGTGCCAGCAGTACCGGGACAGGGGATAGTCAGCCCCAGCATTTT. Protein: CASSTGTGDSQPQHF.

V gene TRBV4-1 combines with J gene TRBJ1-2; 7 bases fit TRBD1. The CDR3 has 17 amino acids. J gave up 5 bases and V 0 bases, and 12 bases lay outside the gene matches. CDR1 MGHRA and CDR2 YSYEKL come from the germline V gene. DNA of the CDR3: TGCGCCAGCAGCCAAGACCGGACAGGAGGGTCTTTTTATGGCTACACCTTC. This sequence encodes CASSQDRTGGSFYGYTF.

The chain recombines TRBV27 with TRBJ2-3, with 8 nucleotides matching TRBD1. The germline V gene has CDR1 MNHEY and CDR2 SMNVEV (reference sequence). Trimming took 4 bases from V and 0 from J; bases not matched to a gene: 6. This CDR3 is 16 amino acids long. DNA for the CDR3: TGTGCCAGCAGTTCCCGGGGACAGGCCAGCACAGATACGCAGTATTTT. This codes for CASSSRGQASTDTQYF.

CDR3 DNA: TGTGCCAGCAGCCTACCGGGAGGCTACGAGCAGTACTTC. It translates to CASSLPGGYEQYF. This chain links TRBV7-9 with TRBJ2-7; 7 nucleotides line up with TRBD2. CDR3 length: 13 amino acids. V shed 5 bases, J shed 3 bases, and the junction held 4 bases outside the gene matches. CDR1 and CDR2 (germline): SEHNR, FQNEAQ (reference sequence).

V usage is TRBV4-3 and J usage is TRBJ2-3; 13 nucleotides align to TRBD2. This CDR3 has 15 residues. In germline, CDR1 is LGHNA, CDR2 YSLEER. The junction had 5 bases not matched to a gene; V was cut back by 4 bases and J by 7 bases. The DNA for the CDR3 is TGCGCCAGCAGCCGGGGGACTAGCGGGGTAAATACGCAGTATTTT. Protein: CASSRGTSGVNTQYF.

The CDR3 here is CASSLEPIREQYF. The DNA of the CDR3 is TGTGCCAGCAGCTTAGAACCAATACGGGAGCAGTACTTC. The gene calls are TRBV7-2 and TRBJ2-7, with no clear D. The CDR3 consists of 13 residues. The germline V gene has CDR1 SGHTA and CDR2 FQGNSA. V shed 1 base and J shed 7 bases, with 11 bases lying between them.

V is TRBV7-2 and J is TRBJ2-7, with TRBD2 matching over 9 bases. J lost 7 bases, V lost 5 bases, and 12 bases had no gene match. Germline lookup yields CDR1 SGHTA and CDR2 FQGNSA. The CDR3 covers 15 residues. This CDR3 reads CASSPHRTSELEQYF. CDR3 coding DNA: TGTGCCAGCAGCCCCCACCGGACTAGCGAGCTAGAGCAGTACTTC. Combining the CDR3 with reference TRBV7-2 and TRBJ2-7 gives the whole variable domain GAGVSQSPSNKVTEKGKDVELRCDPISGHTALYWYRQSLGQGLEFLIYFQGNSAPDKSGLPSDRFSAERTGGSVSTLTIQRTQQEDSAVYLCASSPHRTSELEQYFGPGTRLTVT.

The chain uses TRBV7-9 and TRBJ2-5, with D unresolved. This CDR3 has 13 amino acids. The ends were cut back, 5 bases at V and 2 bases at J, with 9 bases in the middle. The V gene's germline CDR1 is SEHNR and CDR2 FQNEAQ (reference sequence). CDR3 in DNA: TGTGCCAGCAGCCTCACAGAGCAAGAGACCCAGTACTTC. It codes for CASSLTEQETQYF.

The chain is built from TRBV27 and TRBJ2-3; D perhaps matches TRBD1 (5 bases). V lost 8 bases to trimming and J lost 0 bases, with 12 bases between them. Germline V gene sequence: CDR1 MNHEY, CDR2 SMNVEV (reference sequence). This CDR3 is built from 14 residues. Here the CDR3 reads CASGRQTSTDTQYF. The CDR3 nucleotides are TGTGCCAGCGGACGACAGACTAGCACAGATACGCAGTATTTT.

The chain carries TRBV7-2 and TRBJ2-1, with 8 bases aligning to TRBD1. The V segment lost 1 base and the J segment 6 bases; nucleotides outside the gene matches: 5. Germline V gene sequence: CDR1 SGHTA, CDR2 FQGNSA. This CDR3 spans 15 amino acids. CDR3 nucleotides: TGTGCCAGCAGCTTAGACGGACAGGGCGGCAATGAGCAGTTCTTC. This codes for CASSLDGQGGNEQFF.

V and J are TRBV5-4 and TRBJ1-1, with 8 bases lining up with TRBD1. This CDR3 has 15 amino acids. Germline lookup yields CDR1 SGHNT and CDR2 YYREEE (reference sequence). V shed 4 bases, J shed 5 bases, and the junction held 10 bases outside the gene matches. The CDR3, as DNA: TGTGCCAGCAGCGCATACTCAGGGGGCGGAACTGAAGCTTTCTTT. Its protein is CASSAYSGGGTEAFF.

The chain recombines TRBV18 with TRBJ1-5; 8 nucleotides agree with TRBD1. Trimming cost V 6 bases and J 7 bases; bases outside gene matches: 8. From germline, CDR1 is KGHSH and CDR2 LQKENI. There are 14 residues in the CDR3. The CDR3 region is CASSLDRGGQPQHF. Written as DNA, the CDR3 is TGTGCCAGCTCCCTCGACAGGGGAGGACAGCCCCAGCATTTT.

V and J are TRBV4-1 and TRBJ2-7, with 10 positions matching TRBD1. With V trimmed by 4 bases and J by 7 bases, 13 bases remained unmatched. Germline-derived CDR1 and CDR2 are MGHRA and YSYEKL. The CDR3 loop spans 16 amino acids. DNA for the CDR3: TGCGCCAGCAGCCGAGACCGGGACAGGGGCTTTTTTGAGCAGTACTTC. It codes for CASSRDRDRGFFEQYF.

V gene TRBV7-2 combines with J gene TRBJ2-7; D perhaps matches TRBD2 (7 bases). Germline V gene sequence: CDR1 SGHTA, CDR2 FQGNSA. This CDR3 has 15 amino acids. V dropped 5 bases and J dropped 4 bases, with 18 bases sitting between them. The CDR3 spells CASSQGGGLRYEQYF. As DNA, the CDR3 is TGTGCCAGCAGCCAAGGGGGGGGCTTGAGATACGAGCAGTACTTC.

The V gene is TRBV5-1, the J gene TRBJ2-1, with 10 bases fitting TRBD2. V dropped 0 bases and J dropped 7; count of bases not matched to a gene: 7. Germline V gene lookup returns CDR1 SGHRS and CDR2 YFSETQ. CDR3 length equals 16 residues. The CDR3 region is CASSLGASGSSNEQFF. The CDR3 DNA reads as TGCGCCAGCAGCTTGGGAGCTAGCGGGAGCAGTAATGAGCAGTTCTTC.

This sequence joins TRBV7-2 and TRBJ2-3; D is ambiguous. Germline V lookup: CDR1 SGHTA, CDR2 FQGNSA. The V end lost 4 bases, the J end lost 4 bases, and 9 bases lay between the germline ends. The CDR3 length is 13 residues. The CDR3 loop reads CASSSQRADTQYF. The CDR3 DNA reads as TGTGCCAGCAGCTCCCAACGGGCAGATACGCAGTATTTT.

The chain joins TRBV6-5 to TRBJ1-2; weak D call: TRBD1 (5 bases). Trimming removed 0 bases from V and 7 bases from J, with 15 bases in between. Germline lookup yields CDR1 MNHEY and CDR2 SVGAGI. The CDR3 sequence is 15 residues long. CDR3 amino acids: CASSYSAGLGPGYTF. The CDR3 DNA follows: TGTGCCAGCAGTTACTCGGCAGGGCTTGGACCTGGCTACACCTTC.

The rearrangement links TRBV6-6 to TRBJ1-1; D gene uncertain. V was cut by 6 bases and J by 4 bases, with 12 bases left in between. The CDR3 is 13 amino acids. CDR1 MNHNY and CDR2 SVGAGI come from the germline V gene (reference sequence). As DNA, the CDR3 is TGTGCCAGCAGCCGCCTCCCGCGCACTGAAGCTTTCTTT. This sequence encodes CASSRLPRTEAFF.

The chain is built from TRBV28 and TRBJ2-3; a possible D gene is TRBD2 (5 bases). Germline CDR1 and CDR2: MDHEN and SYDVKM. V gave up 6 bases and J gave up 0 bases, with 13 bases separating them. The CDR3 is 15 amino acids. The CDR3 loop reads CASRIGGSSTDTQYF. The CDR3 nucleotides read TGTGCCAGCAGAATCGGCGGGTCTAGCACAGATACGCAGTATTTT.

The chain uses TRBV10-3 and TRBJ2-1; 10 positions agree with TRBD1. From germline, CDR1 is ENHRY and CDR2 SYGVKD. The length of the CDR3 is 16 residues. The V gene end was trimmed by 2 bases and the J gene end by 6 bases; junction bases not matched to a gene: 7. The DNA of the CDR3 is TGTGCCATCAGTGAGCCCGGGACAGGGGAGGGCAATGAGCAGTTCTTC. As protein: CAISEPGTGEGNEQFF.

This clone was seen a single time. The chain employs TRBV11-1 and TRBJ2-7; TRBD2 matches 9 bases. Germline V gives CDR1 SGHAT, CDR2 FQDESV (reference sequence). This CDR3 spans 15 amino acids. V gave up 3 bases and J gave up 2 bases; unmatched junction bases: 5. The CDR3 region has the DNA TGTGCCAGCAGCTTTCGACTAGCGGCTACCTACGAGCAGTACTTC. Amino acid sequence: CASSFRLAATYEQYF.

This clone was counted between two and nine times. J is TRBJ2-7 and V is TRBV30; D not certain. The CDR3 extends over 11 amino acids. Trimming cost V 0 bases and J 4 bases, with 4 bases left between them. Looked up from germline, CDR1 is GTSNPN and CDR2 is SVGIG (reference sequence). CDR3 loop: CAWSVLYEQYF. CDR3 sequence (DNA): TGTGCCTGGAGTGTACTGTACGAGCAGTACTTC.

Written as DNA, the CDR3 is TGTGCCAGCAGCACCGGACAGGCCCTACCTCATAGCAATCAGCCCCAGCATTTT. Translation: CASSTGQALPHSNQPQHF. V is TRBV21-1 and J is TRBJ1-5; the table's D call TRBD1 went unverified against the DNA. TRBV21-1 is labeled a pseudogene. The CDR3 runs 18 residues.

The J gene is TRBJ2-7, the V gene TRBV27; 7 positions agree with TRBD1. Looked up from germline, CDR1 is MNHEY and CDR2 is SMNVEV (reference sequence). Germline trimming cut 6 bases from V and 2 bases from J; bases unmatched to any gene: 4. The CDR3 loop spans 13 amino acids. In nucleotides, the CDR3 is TGTGCCAGCAGGCGGCAGGGGGCCTACGAGCAGTACTTC. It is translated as CASRRQGAYEQYF.

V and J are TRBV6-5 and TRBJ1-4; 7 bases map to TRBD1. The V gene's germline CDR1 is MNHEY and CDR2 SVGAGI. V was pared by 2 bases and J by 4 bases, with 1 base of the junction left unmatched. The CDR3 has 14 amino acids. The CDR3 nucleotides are TGTGCCAGCAGTTACGGGACAGTTAATGAAAAACTGTTTTTT. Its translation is CASSYGTVNEKLFF.

The CDR3 region is CASSVGLNGYTF. CDR3 sequence (DNA): TGTGCCAGCAGCGTAGGTCTTAATGGCTACACCTTC. V is TRBV9 and J is TRBJ1-2; no definite D call. CDR1 is SGDLS, CDR2 YYNGEE, per germline. With 0 bases removed from V and 6 bases from J, the gap between germline ends came to 6 bases. The CDR3 has 12 residues.

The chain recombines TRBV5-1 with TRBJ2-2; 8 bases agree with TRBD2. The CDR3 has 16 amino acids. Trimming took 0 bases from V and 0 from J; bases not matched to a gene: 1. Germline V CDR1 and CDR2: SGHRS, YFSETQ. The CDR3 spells CASSLAGGANTGELFF. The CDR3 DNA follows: TGCGCCAGCAGCTTGGCGGGGGGGGCGAACACCGGGGAGCTGTTTTTT.